The 32 T cell receptor beta chains given below trace back to one sample, sequenced in a study of T cells in Graves' hyperthyroidism and ophthalmopathy. TCR beta CDR3 regions were amplified from RNA. In the first-round RT-PCR of the TCR CDR3, the HTBI primer set was used. Using its own MiXCR run on the multiplex PCR reads, TCRdb lists one record per CDR3 protein. The data show 550,000 to 700,000 distinct CDR3 sequences, about 45% seen once. Sequencing was carried out using peripheral blood or thyroid tissue (not recorded which). All receptors come from an adult woman with Graves' disease, either hyperthyroidism or ophthalmopathy (not recorded which).

The J gene is TRBJ1-5, the V gene TRBV10-3; D is undetermined. The CDR3 sequence is 13 residues long. The V gene lost 0 bases and the J gene lost 7 bases, with 7 bases spanning the gap. Germline V gene data show CDR1 as ENHRY and CDR2 as SYGVKD. The CDR3 loop reads CAISESDWQPQHF. For the CDR3, the DNA is TGTGCCATCAGTGAGTCAGACTGGCAGCCCCAGCATTTT.

Concerning this clonotype: One end of the junction varies from germline; a read error may be responsible. The V and J genes are TRBV12-3 or TRBV12-4 and TRBJ2-7; no firm D call. The CDR3 contains 11 residues. DNA for the CDR3: TGTGCCAGCAGCCCCTCATACGAGCAGTCCTTC. Its protein product is CASSPSYEQSF.

The chain uses TRBV10-3 and TRBJ2-5; D is unresolved. Germline V lookup: CDR1 ENHRY, CDR2 SYGVKD. The CDR3 is made up of 14 amino acids. Trimming shortened V by 3 bases and J by 4 bases, and 12 bases separated the two germline ends. Written as DNA, the CDR3 is TGTGCCATCAGTGACGGACCAGAACGAGAGACCCAGTACTTC. Protein product: CAISDGPERETQYF.

This clonotype was detected only a few times. The genes are TRBV25-1 and TRBJ1-3; 9 bases align to TRBD1. V shed 3 bases, J shed 4 bases, and the junction held 1 base outside the gene matches. The CDR3 has 14 residues. Germline-derived CDR1 and CDR2 are MGHDK and SYGVNS. This CDR3 reads CASSDDRGGNTIYF. CDR3 DNA: TGTGCCAGCAGTGACGACAGGGGGGGAAACACCATATATTTT. The complete variable domain, with remaining parts taken from reference TRBV25-1 and TRBJ1-3, reads EADIYQTPRYLVIGTGKKITLECSQTMGHDKMYWYQQDPGMELHLIHYSYGVNSTEKGDLSSESTVSRIRTEHFPLTLESARPSHTSQYLCASSDDRGGNTIYFGEGSWLTVV.

As regards this clonotype: With a much larger clone just one base away, this may be a read error. The chain combines TRBV5-4 with TRBJ1-4; D is possibly TRBD1 (6 bases). Germline values: CDR1 SGHNT, CDR2 YYREEE (reference sequence). The CDR3 contains 15 residues. Trimming left V 3 bases short and J 5 bases short, with 14 bases between. The CDR3 is CASSSPGHPNEKLFF. The CDR3 region has the DNA TGTGCCAGCAGCTCCCCGGGACATCCAAATGAAAAACTGTTTTTT.

This clonotype was recorded a few times. J is TRBJ2-5 and V is TRBV10-3; perhaps TRBD1 as D (6 bases). In germline, CDR1 is ENHRY, CDR2 SYGVKD. V gave up 6 bases and J gave up 9 bases, with 17 bases separating them. There are 13 residues in the CDR3. This CDR3 reads CAISRGSNQPQYF. The CDR3 DNA sequence: TGTGCCATCAGCAGGGGAAGCAATCAGCCCCAGTACTTC.

There are a few counts of this clonotype. The chain uses TRBV20-1 and TRBJ2-5, with D possibly being TRBD1 (5 bases). The CDR3 consists of 14 residues. V lost 3 bases and J 5 bases, leaving 16 bases between the germline ends. The germline V gene has CDR1 DFQATT and CDR2 SNEGSKA (reference sequence). CDR3 nucleotides: TGCAGTGCTAGTAATCCGCAGGGCGGTGAGACCCAGTACTTC. Translating it yields CSASNPQGGETQYF.

The sample holds many counts of this clonotype. The chain combines TRBV7-6 with TRBJ1-3, with D unclear. Germline CDR1 is SGHVS and CDR2 is FNYEAQ. V shed 7 bases and J shed 1 base, with 5 bases lying between them. This CDR3 is built from 12 residues. The CDR3 bases are TGTGCCAGCACTAATTCTGGAAACACCATATATTTT. Its translation: CASTNSGNTIYF.

This chain joins TRBV5-1 and TRBJ1-1; 8 bases align to TRBD1. This CDR3 spans 16 amino acids. Germline assignment: CDR1 SGHRS and CDR2 YFSETQ. The V segment lost 1 base and the J segment 4 bases; nucleotides outside the gene matches: 9. The DNA of the CDR3 is TGCGCCAGCAGCTTGCGGACAGGGTTGGGGAGCACTGAAGCTTTCTTT. Encoded protein: CASSLRTGLGSTEAFF.

The sample holds a few counts of this clonotype. V and J are TRBV2 and TRBJ1-6; the match to TRBD1 covers 9 bases. Losses at the gene ends were 2 bases for V and 10 bases for J; bases not matched to a gene: 6. CDR3 length: 15 amino acids. Germline loops: CDR1 SNHLY, CDR2 FYNNEI. The CDR3 region is CASSELGQGGSPLHF. CDR3 DNA sequence: TGTGCCAGCAGTGAATTGGGACAGGGTGGCTCACCCCTCCACTTT.

The genes are TRBV25-1 and TRBJ1-4, with a tentative D call TRBD1 (5 bases). The CDR3 has 13 residues. Trimming took 7 bases from V and 7 from J, leaving 13 bases between them. Germline V gene lookup returns CDR1 MGHDK and CDR2 SYGVNS. The CDR3 sequence is CASKGTDLEKLFF. The CDR3, as DNA: TGTGCCAGCAAGGGGACGGACCTTGAAAAACTGTTTTTT.

The V gene is TRBV2, the J gene TRBJ1-4; 7 bases are a match to TRBD1. From germline, CDR1 is SNHLY and CDR2 FYNNEI. The V and J ends lost 8 bases and 8 bases, in that order; junction bases with no gene match: 5. This CDR3 is built from 12 residues. Here the CDR3 reads CASEGAAEKLFF. CDR3 DNA: TGTGCCAGCGAGGGGGCAGCGGAAAAACTGTTTTTT.

This clonotype was seen a handful of times. The J gene is TRBJ2-7, the V gene TRBV2; 7 nucleotides align to TRBD2. Germline lookup yields CDR1 SNHLY and CDR2 FYNNEI. This CDR3 is 12 amino acids long. CDR3 protein: CAIGRDYYEQYF. The CDR3 nucleotides are TGTGCGATTGGACGGGACTACTACGAGCAGTACTTC.

The chain recombines TRBV29-1 with TRBJ2-5; D not resolved. The germline CDR1 and CDR2 sequences are SQVTM and ANQGSEA. CDR3 length: 12 residues. Deletions cut 6 bases from V and 4 bases from J, with 12 bases between. The chain's CDR3 is CSVKEYSETQYF. CDR3 coding DNA: TGCAGCGTCAAAGAGTATTCAGAGACCCAGTACTTC.

The V gene is TRBV7-2, the J gene TRBJ1-1, with TRBD1 matching 7 bases. The V and J ends lost 4 bases and 5 bases, in that order; junction bases with no gene match: 10. The CDR3 is 15 amino acids. The germline V gene encodes CDR1 SGHTA and CDR2 FQGNSA. The CDR3 here is CASSSRRQGSTEAFF. CDR3 in DNA: TGTGCCAGCAGCTCAAGGCGACAGGGTTCTACTGAAGCTTTCTTT. Using reference TRBV7-2 and TRBJ1-1 for the parts outside the CDR3, the full variable domain is GAGVSQSPSNKVTEKGKDVELRCDPISGHTALYWYRQSLGQGLEFLIYFQGNSAPDKSGLPSDRFSAERTGGSVSTLTIQRTQQEDSAVYLCASSSRRQGSTEAFFGQGTRLTVV.

This clonotype occurred a few times. The junction shows a germline mismatch at one end, possibly a read error. As DNA, the CDR3 is TGTGCCAGCTGTGACAGGGGATCTTCACCCCTCCACTTT. Translation: CASCDRGSSPLHF. J is TRBJ1-6 and V is TRBV2; TRBD1 aligns across 8 bases. The CDR3 spans 13 residues. Germline assignment: CDR1 SNHLY and CDR2 FYNNEI.

The chain recombines TRBV7-2 with TRBJ1-5; D may be TRBD1 (5 bases). Germline V lookup: CDR1 SGHTA, CDR2 FQGNSA. The CDR3 covers 16 residues. Trimming shortened V by 5 bases and J by 2 bases, and 16 bases separated the two germline ends. The CDR3 DNA follows: TGTGCCAGCAGCCAAGACGAGGGGATAGGCAATCAGCCCCAGCATTTT. It codes for CASSQDEGIGNQPQHF. The full variable domain, in which reference TRBV7-2 and TRBJ1-5 provide the parts outside the CDR3, is GAGVSQSPSNKVTEKGKDVELRCDPISGHTALYWYRQSLGQGLEFLIYFQGNSAPDKSGLPSDRFSAERTGGSVSTLTIQRTQQEDSAVYLCASSQDEGIGNQPQHFGDGTRLSIL.

As for this clonotype: This may stem from a read error, because a much larger clone lies one nucleotide away. The gene calls are TRBV10-3 and TRBJ2-7, with D perhaps given as TRBD1 or TRBD2 (5 bases each). The CDR3 runs 14 residues. With 2 bases removed from V and 2 bases from J, the gap between germline ends came to 10 bases. Germline V gene lookup returns CDR1 ENHRY and CDR2 SYGVKD. The CDR3 coding sequence is TGTGCCATCAGTGAGGGGGGAAGGACCTACGAGCAGTACTTC. It yields the protein CAISEGGRTYEQYF.

This clonotype has at least ten counts. J is TRBJ2-7 and V is TRBV9; D gene uncertain. Germline CDR1 and CDR2: SGDLS and YYNGEE. The CDR3 contains 16 residues. The V gene lost 0 bases and the J gene lost 3 bases, with 16 bases spanning the gap. CDR3 residues: CASSVEVAATSYEQYF. The CDR3 coding sequence is TGTGCCAGCAGCGTAGAGGTAGCAGCCACGAGCTACGAGCAGTACTTC.

The V and J genes are TRBV25-1 and TRBJ1-5; possibly TRBD1 for D (6 bases). Between the trimmed V and J ends, which lost 1 base and 6 bases, there was a span of 22 bases. Germline V gene sequence: CDR1 MGHDK, CDR2 SYGVNS. The CDR3 has 18 amino acids. CDR3 protein: CASSEWGRGGGVLQPQHF. The CDR3 DNA reads TGTGCCAGCAGTGAATGGGGTAGGGGGGGAGGGGTTCTTCAGCCCCAGCATTTT.

The J gene is TRBJ1-5, the V gene TRBV9, with a weak D call TRBD1 (5 bases). Germline CDR1 SGDLS, CDR2 YYNGEE. V dropped 5 bases and J dropped 6 bases, with 15 bases sitting between them. The CDR3 covers 14 residues. CDR3 in DNA: TGTGCCAGCAGTCAAAGTCCGGGGACTCAGCCCCAGCATTTT. Its translation: CASSQSPGTQPQHF.

The chain joins TRBV20-1 to TRBJ2-6, with D possibly TRBD2 on 6 matching bases. Per the germline V gene, CDR1 is DFQATT and CDR2 is SNEGSKA (reference sequence). The CDR3 loop spans 14 amino acids. V dropped 7 bases and J dropped 3 bases, with 13 bases sitting between them. CDR3 bases: TGCAGTGGAACCGGGGGTAATGGGGCCAACGTCCTGACTTTC. This sequence encodes CSGTGGNGANVLTF.

The chain recombines TRBV7-9 with TRBJ2-7, with 7 bases lining up with TRBD2. Germline assignment: CDR1 SEHNR and CDR2 FQNEAQ (reference sequence). Trimming cost V 5 bases and J 7 bases; bases outside gene matches: 20. The CDR3 extends over 17 amino acids. This CDR3 is CASSTRDARETGEEQYF. For the CDR3, the DNA is TGTGCCAGCAGCACTAGAGACGCGCGGGAGACGGGTGAGGAGCAGTACTTC.

This chain connects TRBV10-3 to TRBJ1-1, with TRBD1 as a possible D gene (6 bases). V dropped 0 bases and J dropped 4 bases, with 15 bases sitting between them. This CDR3 is 16 amino acids long. The germline gives CDR1 ENHRY, CDR2 SYGVKD. CDR3 in DNA: TGTGCCATCAGTGAGTCGATACAGGGTCTTGGCACTGAAGCTTTCTTT. It yields the protein CAISESIQGLGTEAFF.

DNA for the CDR3: TGTGCCAGCTCACTACCCGGGACTAGCGGGAGGAATGAGCAGTTCTTC. It yields the protein CASSLPGTSGRNEQFF. The chain links TRBV2 to TRBJ2-1, with 15 bases lining up with TRBD2. Germline CDR1 and CDR2: SNHLY and FYNNEI. The V gene end was trimmed by 8 bases and the J gene end by 7 bases; junction bases not matched to a gene: 9. This CDR3 has 16 residues.

This clonotype has more than one count but fewer than ten. Germline and junction disagree at one end, which may indicate a read error. V is TRBV5-1 and J is TRBJ2-7, with TRBD2 matching 9 bases. The CDR3 loop spans 19 amino acids. Germline V gene data show CDR1 as SGHRS and CDR2 as YFSETQ. The CDR3 sequence is CASSLEGWASGIVSDEQYF. CDR3 coding DNA: TGCGCCAGCAGCTTGGAAGGGTGGGCTAGCGGGATAGTCTCCGACGAGCAGTACTTC.

The rearrangement links TRBV20-1 to TRBJ1-2; a possible D gene is TRBD1 (6 bases). The CDR3 contains 16 residues. Germline CDR1 DFQATT, CDR2 SNEGSKA (reference sequence). V was pared by 0 bases and J by 9 bases, with 23 bases between. The CDR3 DNA is TGCAGTGCTAGAGACCGTATGGGGGCTCAAGAGTATTGCTACACCTTC. This sequence encodes CSARDRMGAQEYCYTF.

The chain uses TRBV4-2 and TRBJ1-5; tentatively, D is TRBD1 (5 bases). V lost 0 bases and J lost 11, with 17 bases in between. The length of the CDR3 is 15 residues. CDR1 and CDR2 (germline): LGHNA, YNFKEQ. CDR3 sequence (DNA): TGTGCCAGCAGCCAAGAAAGACGGGACCAAGAGACCCAGCATTTT. It specifies CASSQERRDQETQHF.

The DNA for the CDR3 is TGTGCCAGCAGCTTACAGGGTTCGGATTCACCCCTCCACTTT. It specifies CASSLQGSDSPLHF. This chain joins TRBV7-2 and TRBJ1-6; possible D gene TRBD1, 5 bases. The CDR3 is 14 residues long. V gave up 2 bases and J gave up 8 bases, with 10 bases separating them. CDR1 and CDR2 from the germline V gene are SGHTA and FQGNSA.

CDR3 coding DNA: TGTGCCAGCAGCTTAGCGCCCGGGGCGGCCTACGAGCAGTACTTC. This codes for CASSLAPGAAYEQYF. The chain couples TRBV7-2 to TRBJ2-7; the D gene could be TRBD1 or TRBD2 (5 bases each). V was clipped by 0 bases and J by 2 bases, with 11 bases between them. Germline-derived CDR1 and CDR2 are SGHTA and FQGNSA. This CDR3 spans 15 amino acids.

V is TRBV19 and J is TRBJ2-7, with 9 bases that match TRBD2. The trim removed 5 bases at V and 4 bases at J, leaving 6 bases unmatched. The germline CDR1 and CDR2 sequences are LNHDA and SQIVND (reference sequence). The CDR3 runs to 14 residues. The chain's CDR3 is CASSAAGGSYEQYF. The CDR3 DNA reads TGTGCCAGTAGTGCCGCGGGAGGGTCGTACGAGCAGTACTTC.

In its sample, this clonotype was seen many times. The rearrangement uses TRBV28 and TRBJ2-7; D is ambiguous. This CDR3 contains 12 residues. Germline-derived CDR1 and CDR2 are MDHEN and SYDVKM. Trimming took 6 bases from V and 4 from J, leaving 10 bases between them. The DNA of the CDR3 is TGTGCCAGCAGCCGCCGGACGTACGAGCAGTACTTC. It encodes CASSRRTYEQYF. The whole variable domain, filled in from reference TRBV28 and TRBJ2-7, reads DVKVTQSSRYLVKRTGEKVFLECVQDMDHENMFWYRQDPGLGLRLIYFSYDVKMKEKGDIPEGYSVSREKKERFSLILESASTNQTSMYLCASSRRTYEQYFGPGTRLTVT.